This TCR beta chain is from a study of blood T cell repertoires in COVID-19. Study details: In each case, the material was cDNA or gDNA derived from T cells, B-cell-depleted T cells, or PBMCs.

The CDR3 runs 13 residues. The V and J ends lost 8 bases and 0 bases respectively, with 8 bases between them. Profiling relied on immunoSEQ multiplex PCR, and the TCRdb table lists in-frame clones only, not all of them. The sample records 100,000 or so clones, approximately 86% being singletons. This clonotype was sampled from a man aged 60 to 75 with acute or convalescent COVID-19. Sequencing input: peripheral blood. The chain is built from TRBV12-3 or TRBV12-4 and TRBJ1-3; possibly TRBD1 for D (5 bases). Here the CDR3 reads CASQGYSGNTIYF. In DNA form, the CDR3 reads TGTGCCAGCCAGGGATACTCTGGAAACACCATATATTTT.